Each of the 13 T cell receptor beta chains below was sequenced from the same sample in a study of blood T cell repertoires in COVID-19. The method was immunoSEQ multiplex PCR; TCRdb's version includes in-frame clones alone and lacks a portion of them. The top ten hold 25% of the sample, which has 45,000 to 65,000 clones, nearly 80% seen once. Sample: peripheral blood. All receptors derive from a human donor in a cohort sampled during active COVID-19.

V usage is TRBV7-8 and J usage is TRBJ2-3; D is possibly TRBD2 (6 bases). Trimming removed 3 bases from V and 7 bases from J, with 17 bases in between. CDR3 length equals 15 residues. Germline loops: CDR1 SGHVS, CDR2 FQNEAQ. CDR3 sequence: CASSFTGTLSYTQYF. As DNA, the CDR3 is TGTGCCAGCAGCTTTACCGGGACTCTCAGTTATACGCAGTATTTT.

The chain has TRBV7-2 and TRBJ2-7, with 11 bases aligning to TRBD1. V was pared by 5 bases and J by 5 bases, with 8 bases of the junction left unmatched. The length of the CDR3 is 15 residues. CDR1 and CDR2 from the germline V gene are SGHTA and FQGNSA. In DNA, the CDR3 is TGTGCCAGCAGCGCGTGGACAGGGGGCAGGGACGAGCAGTACTTC. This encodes CASSAWTGGRDEQYF.

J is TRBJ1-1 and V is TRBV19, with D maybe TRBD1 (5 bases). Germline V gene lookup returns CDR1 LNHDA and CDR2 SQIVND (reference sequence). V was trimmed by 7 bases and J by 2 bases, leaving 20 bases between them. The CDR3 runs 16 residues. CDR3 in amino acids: CASTITGGLRNTEAFF. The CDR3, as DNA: TGTGCCAGTACCATAACGGGGGGGTTAAGAAACACTGAAGCTTTCTTT.

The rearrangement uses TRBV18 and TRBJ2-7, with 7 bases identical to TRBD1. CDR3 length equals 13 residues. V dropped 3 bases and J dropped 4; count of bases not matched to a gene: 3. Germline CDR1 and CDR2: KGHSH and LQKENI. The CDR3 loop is CASSPTGNYEQYF. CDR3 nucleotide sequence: TGTGCCAGCTCACCGACAGGGAATTACGAGCAGTACTTC. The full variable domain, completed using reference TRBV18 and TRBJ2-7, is NAGVMQNPRHLVRRRGQEARLRCSPMKGHSHVYWYRQLPEEGLKFMVYLQKENIIDESGMPKERFSAEFPKEGPSILRIQQVVRGDSAAYFCASSPTGNYEQYFGPGTRLTVT.

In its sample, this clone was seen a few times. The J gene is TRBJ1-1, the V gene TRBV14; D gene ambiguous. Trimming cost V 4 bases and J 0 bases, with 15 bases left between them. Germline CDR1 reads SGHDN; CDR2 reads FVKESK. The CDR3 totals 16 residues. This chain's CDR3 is CASSPLMRHMNTEAFF. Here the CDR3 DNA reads TGTGCCAGCAGCCCTTTAATGAGGCATATGAACACTGAAGCTTTCTTT. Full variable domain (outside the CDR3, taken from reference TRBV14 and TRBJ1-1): EAGVTQFPSHSVIEKGQTVTLRCDPISGHDNLYWYRRVMGKEIKFLLHFVKESKQDESGMPNNRFLAERTGGTYSTLKVQPAELEDSGVYFCASSPLMRHMNTEAFFGQGTRLTVV.

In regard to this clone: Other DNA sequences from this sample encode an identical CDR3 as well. In DNA, the CDR3 is TGTGCCAGCATCTCGGGACAAGAATCGCGCGGCTACACCTTC. It translates to CASISGQESRGYTF. This rearrangement joins TRBV6-5 to TRBJ1-2, with D possibly matching TRBD1 (6 bases). The germline gives CDR1 MNHEY, CDR2 SVGAGI. The CDR3 loop spans 14 amino acids. The V end was cut by 7 bases, the J end by 8 bases, with 20 bases between.

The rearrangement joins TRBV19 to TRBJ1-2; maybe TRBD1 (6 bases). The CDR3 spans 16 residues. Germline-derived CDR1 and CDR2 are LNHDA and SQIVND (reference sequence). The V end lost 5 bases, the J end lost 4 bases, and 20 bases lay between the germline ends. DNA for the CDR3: TGTGCCAGTAGTGTGTTACAGGGTAACTATGCCTATGGCTACACCTTC. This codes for CASSVLQGNYAYGYTF.

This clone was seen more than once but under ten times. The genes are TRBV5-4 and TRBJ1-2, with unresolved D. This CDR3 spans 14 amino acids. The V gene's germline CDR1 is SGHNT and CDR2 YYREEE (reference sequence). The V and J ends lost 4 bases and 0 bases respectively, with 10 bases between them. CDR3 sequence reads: CASSPVLSNYGYTF. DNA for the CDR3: TGTGCCAGCAGCCCGGTACTATCTAACTATGGCTACACCTTC.

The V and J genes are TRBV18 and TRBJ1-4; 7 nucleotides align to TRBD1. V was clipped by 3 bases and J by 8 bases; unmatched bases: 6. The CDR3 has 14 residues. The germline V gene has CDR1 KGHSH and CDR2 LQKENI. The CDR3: CASSPRTGEEKLFF. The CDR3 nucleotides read TGTGCCAGCTCACCCCGGACAGGAGAGGAAAAACTGTTTTTT. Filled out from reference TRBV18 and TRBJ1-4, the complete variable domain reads NAGVMQNPRHLVRRRGQEARLRCSPMKGHSHVYWYRQLPEEGLKFMVYLQKENIIDESGMPKERFSAEFPKEGPSILRIQQVVRGDSAAYFCASSPRTGEEKLFFGSGTQLSVL.

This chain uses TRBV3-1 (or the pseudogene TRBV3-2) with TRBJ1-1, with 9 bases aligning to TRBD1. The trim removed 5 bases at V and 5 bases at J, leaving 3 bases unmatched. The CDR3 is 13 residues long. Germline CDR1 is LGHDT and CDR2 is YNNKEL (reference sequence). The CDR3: CASSGTGSTEAFF. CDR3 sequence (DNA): TGTGCCAGCAGCGGGACAGGGTCGACTGAAGCTTTCTTT.

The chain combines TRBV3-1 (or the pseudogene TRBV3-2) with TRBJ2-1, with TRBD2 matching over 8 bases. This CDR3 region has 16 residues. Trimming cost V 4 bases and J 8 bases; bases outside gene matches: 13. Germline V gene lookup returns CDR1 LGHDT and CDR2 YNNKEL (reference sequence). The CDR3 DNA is TGTGCCAGCAGCCGGAAAGCGGGAGTCGGGGCGGATGAGCAGTTCTTC. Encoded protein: CASSRKAGVGADEQFF.

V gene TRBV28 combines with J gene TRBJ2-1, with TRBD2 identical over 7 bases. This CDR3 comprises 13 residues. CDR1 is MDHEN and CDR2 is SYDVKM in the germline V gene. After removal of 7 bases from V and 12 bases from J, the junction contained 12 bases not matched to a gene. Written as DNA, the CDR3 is TGTGCCAGCACCACAACCGGGGGGACTCGGCAGTTCTTC. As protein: CASTTTGGTRQFF. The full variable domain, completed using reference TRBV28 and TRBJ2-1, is DVKVTQSSRYLVKRTGEKVFLECVQDMDHENMFWYRQDPGLGLRLIYFSYDVKMKEKGDIPEGYSVSREKKERFSLILESASTNQTSMYLCASTTTGGTRQFFGPGTRLTVL.

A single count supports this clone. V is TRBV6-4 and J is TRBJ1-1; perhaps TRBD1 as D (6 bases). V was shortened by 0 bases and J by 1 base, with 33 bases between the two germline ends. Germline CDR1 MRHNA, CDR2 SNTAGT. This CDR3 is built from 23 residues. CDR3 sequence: CASSDSTVRSDIWGPLPNTEAFF. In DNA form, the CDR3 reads TGTGCCAGCAGTGACTCCACAGTGCGGTCAGATATATGGGGGCCATTACCGAACACTGAAGCTTTCTTT.